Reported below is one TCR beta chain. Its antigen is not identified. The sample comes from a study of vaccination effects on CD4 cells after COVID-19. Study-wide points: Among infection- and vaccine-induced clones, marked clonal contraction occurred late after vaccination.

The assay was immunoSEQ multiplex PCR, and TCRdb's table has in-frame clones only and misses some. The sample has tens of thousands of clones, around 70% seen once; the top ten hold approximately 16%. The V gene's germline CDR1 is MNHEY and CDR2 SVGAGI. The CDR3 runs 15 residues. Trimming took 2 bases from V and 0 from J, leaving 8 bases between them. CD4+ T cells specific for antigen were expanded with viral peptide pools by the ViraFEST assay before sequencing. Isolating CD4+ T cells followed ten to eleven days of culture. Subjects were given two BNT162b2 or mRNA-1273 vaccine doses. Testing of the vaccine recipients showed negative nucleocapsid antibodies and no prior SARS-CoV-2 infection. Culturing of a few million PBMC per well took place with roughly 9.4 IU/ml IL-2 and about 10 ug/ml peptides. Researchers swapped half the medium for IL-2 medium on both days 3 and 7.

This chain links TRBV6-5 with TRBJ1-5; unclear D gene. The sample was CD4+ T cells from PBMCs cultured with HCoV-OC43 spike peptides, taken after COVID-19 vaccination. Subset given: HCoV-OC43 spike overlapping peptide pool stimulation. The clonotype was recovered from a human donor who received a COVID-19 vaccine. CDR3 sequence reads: CASSYEISSNQPQHF. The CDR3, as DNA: TGTGCCAGCAGTTACGAAATTTCTAGCAATCAGCCCCAGCATTTT.